Listed below are T cell receptor beta chains from one sample, sequenced in a study of blood T cell repertoires in COVID-19. Generated by immunoSEQ multiplex PCR, the TCRdb table keeps only in-frame clones and is missing some. The table has about 150,000 clones, about four fifths seen once. Sequencing used PBMCs or T cells enriched from blood (not recorded which). These receptors were collected from a man between 45 and 60 years old who had recovered from COVID-19. Each CDR3 is given with its conserved first and last residue. D genes are given only for firm matches. Some rows mark clone size as missing; the rest say once, few, many or name a class of expanded clone.

>.|TRBD1|TRBJ1-2|TRBV11-2
CASSLAPDRVRYGYTF
TGTGCCAGCAGCTTAGCGCCGGACAGGGTCCGGTATGGCTACACCTTC
>many|TRBD1|TRBJ1-6|TRBV6-5
CASSYMGQGDSPLHF
TGTGCCAGCAGTTACATGGGACAGGGGGATTCACCCCTCCACTTT
>.|.|TRBJ1-6|TRBV5-1
CASSLDSIKNSPLHF
TGCGCCAGCAGCTTGGACAGTATTAAAAATTCACCCCTCCACTTT
>.|.|TRBJ2-1|TRBV2
CASSGGSSYNEQFF
TGTGCCAGCAGTGGAGGGAGCTCCTACAATGAGCAGTTCTTC
>once|TRBD1|TRBJ2-5|TRBV6-4
CASSPTGVETQYF
TGTGCCAGCAGCCCCACAGGGGTAGAGACCCAGTACTTC
>.|.|TRBJ1-2|TRBV6-1
CASSEASQVWDKLF
TGTGCCAGCAGTGAAGCCTCCCAGGTTTGGGACAAACTTTTC
>.|TRBD2|TRBJ2-5|TRBV5-1
CASSLGLAAQETQYF
TGCGCCAGCAGCTTGGGACTAGCGGCCCAAGAGACCCAGTACTTC
>.|.|TRBJ2-5|TRBV6-1
CASSDYNRETQYF
TGTGCCAGCAGTGACTATAACCGGGAGACCCAGTACTTC
>.|.|TRBJ2-7|TRBV5-5
CASSLDGASYEQYF
TGTGCCAGCAGCCTGGACGGAGCCTCCTACGAGCAGTACTTC
>.|.|TRBJ1-5|TRBV27
CASSLIGGGGNQPQHF
TGTGCCAGCAGTTTGATCGGGGGTGGGGGCAATCAGCCCCAGCATTTT
>.|.|TRBJ1-2|TRBV6-2/TRBV6-3
CASSAGTGNYGYTF
TGTGCCAGCAGTGCAGGAACAGGGAACTATGGCTACACCTTC
>once|TRBD1|TRBJ1-3|TRBV4-3
CASSHSGTGTGNTIYF
TGCGCCAGCAGCCATTCCGGGACAGGGACTGGAAACACCATATATTTT
>.|.|TRBJ2-7|TRBV27
CASSLRQYYEQYF
TGTGCCAGCAGTTTAAGACAGTACTACGAGCAGTACTTC